These T cell receptor beta chains were read from a single sample in a study of blood T cell repertoires in COVID-19. Here immunoSEQ multiplex PCR was the method, and the copy in TCRdb shows in-frame clones only, minus some. Altogether under 70,000 clones are present, about nine tenths being singletons, with the ten largest covering around two fifths. Sequencing input: peripheral blood. The receptor source for this set is a woman aged 60-75 years with COVID-19, enrolled during active disease. Both conserved end residues are part of each CDR3. The order of the fields is CDR3 protein, CDR3 DNA, CDR3 length, J gene, D gene, clone size, V gene. The D gene is left open where the match is weak. Part of the rows lack a size; the others show once, few, many or a class for expanded clones.

CDR3aa: CASSDRTRSTGELFF
CDR3nt: TGTGCCAGCAGTGATAGGACTAGGTCCACCGGGGAGCTGTTTTTT
len: 15
j_gene: TRBJ2-2
d_gene: TRBD2
abundance: -
v_gene: TRBV2

CDR3aa: CAISDVREYDYTF
CDR3nt: TGTGCCATCAGTGATGTCAGGGAATACGACTACACCTTC
len: 13
j_gene: TRBJ1-2
d_gene: -
abundance: -
v_gene: TRBV10-3

CDR3aa: CASSSGLAVNEQFF
CDR3nt: TGTGCCAGCAGCTCGGGACTAGCGGTCAATGAGCAGTTCTTC
len: 14
j_gene: TRBJ2-1
d_gene: TRBD2
abundance: -
v_gene: TRBV5-4

CDR3aa: CASSQRDRMNTEAFF
CDR3nt: TGTGCCAGCAGCCAACGGGACAGGATGAACACTGAAGCTTTCTTT
len: 15
j_gene: TRBJ1-1
d_gene: TRBD1
abundance: -
v_gene: TRBV3-1/TRBV3-2

CDR3aa: CSARTGRQYF
CDR3nt: TGCAGTGCTAGGACGGGAAGGCAGTACTTC
len: 10
j_gene: TRBJ2-7
d_gene: -
abundance: -
v_gene: TRBV20-1

CDR3aa: CASSPGQDQGAFF
CDR3nt: TGTGCCAGCTCCCCGGGACAGGACCAGGGAGCTTTCTTT
len: 13
j_gene: TRBJ1-1
d_gene: TRBD1
abundance: -
v_gene: TRBV18

CDR3aa: CASSYSRGSSYEQYF
CDR3nt: TGTGCCAGCAGCTATTCCAGGGGGAGCTCCTACGAGCAGTACTTC
len: 15
j_gene: TRBJ2-7
d_gene: TRBD1
abundance: -
v_gene: TRBV11-2

CDR3aa: CASSPRGGLSYEQYF
CDR3nt: TGTGCCAGCAGCCCTCGCGGGGGGCTGTCCTACGAGCAGTACTTC
len: 15
j_gene: TRBJ2-7
d_gene: TRBD2
abundance: -
v_gene: TRBV11-2

CDR3aa: CASRPQGVAYEQYF
CDR3nt: TGTGCCAGCAGACCACAGGGGGTCGCATACGAGCAGTACTTC
len: 14
j_gene: TRBJ2-7
d_gene: TRBD1
abundance: -
v_gene: TRBV6-5

CDR3aa: CSAPRNEQFF
CDR3nt: TGCAGTGCCCCCCGCAATGAGCAGTTCTTC
len: 10
j_gene: TRBJ2-1
d_gene: -
abundance: -
v_gene: TRBV20-1

CDR3aa: CASGPGTTSYEQYF
CDR3nt: TGTGCTAGTGGTCCCGGGACAACCAGCTACGAGCAGTACTTC
len: 14
j_gene: TRBJ2-7
d_gene: -
abundance: -
v_gene: TRBV12-5

CDR3aa: CASTPGWGGDTQYF
CDR3nt: TGCGCCAGCACCCCGGGATGGGGGGGAGATACGCAGTATTTT
len: 14
j_gene: TRBJ2-3
d_gene: TRBD2
abundance: once
v_gene: TRBV5-1

CDR3aa: CAISAGTIPPDTQYF
CDR3nt: TGTGCCATCAGTGCGGGGACTATCCCCCCAGATACGCAGTATTTT
len: 15
j_gene: TRBJ2-3
d_gene: TRBD2
abundance: -
v_gene: TRBV10-3

CDR3aa: CASSQDTWGTSISYEQYF
CDR3nt: TGTGCCAGCAGCCAAGATACGTGGGGGACATCGATCTCCTACGAGCAGTACTTC
len: 18
j_gene: TRBJ2-7
d_gene: -
abundance: few
v_gene: TRBV3-1/TRBV3-2

CDR3aa: CASSDLAGGPGTQYF
CDR3nt: TGCGCCAGCAGTGACCTAGCGGGAGGGCCTGGGACCCAGTACTTC
len: 15
j_gene: TRBJ2-5
d_gene: TRBD2
abundance: -
v_gene: TRBV10-1